The 5 T cell receptor beta chains presented below share a single source sample, sequenced in a study of vaccination and CD4 T cells after COVID-19. TCRdb reprocessed the PCR reads with MiXCR, giving one entry per CDR3 protein. The sample has about 20,000 distinct CDR3 sequences, 45% to 70% seen once; the top ten hold roughly 1.1%. The sample in question was CD4+ T cells from blood, obtained after SARS-CoV-2 vaccination. The receptors here all came from a human donor who had recovered from COVID-19.

In this sample, this clonotype turned up once. V gene TRBV6-5 combines with J gene TRBJ2-7; 11 bases align to TRBD1. CDR1 MNHEY and CDR2 SVGAGI come from the germline V gene. With 2 bases clipped from V and 6 bases from J, the junction kept 6 bases outside the gene matches. CDR3 length: 15 residues. CDR3 coding DNA: TGTGCCAGCAGTTACAGGACAGGGGGCGTAGGCGAGCAGTACTTC. The encoded protein is CASSYRTGGVGEQYF.

CDR3 loop: CAWNKALYTDTQYF. In DNA form, the CDR3 reads TGTGCCTGGAACAAAGCGCTTTACACAGATACGCAGTATTTT. The rearrangement joins TRBV30 to TRBJ2-3; the D is unclear. CDR1 is GTSNPN, CDR2 SVGIG, per germline (reference sequence). The V and J ends lost 4 bases and 2 bases respectively, with 13 bases between them. CDR3 length: 14 residues.

The V and J genes are TRBV7-8 and TRBJ2-4, with no clear D. This CDR3 comprises 15 residues. V lost 3 bases and J lost 7, with 16 bases in between. Germline values: CDR1 SGHVS, CDR2 FQNEAQ. CDR3 protein: CASSFGTGDRNIQYF. CDR3 bases: TGTGCCAGCAGCTTCGGTACGGGCGATCGGAACATTCAGTACTTC.

The V call is TRBV14, the J call TRBJ2-5, with 11 nucleotides matching TRBD2. V gave up 0 bases and J gave up 2 bases; unmatched junction bases: 11. Germline assignment: CDR1 SGHDN and CDR2 FVKESK. CDR3 length: 19 residues. CDR3 DNA: TGTGCCAGCAGCCAAGATTCGACCTTGACTAGCGGGATTCAAGAGACCCAGTACTTC. Its translation: CASSQDSTLTSGIQETQYF.

This clonotype was seen a handful of times. This sequence joins TRBV2 and TRBJ1-1; no reliable D call. This CDR3 contains 12 residues. The V end was cut by 7 bases, the J end by 6 bases, with 12 bases between. Germline CDR1 reads SNHLY; CDR2 reads FYNNEI. This chain's CDR3 is CASMRVPSEAFF. The CDR3 DNA reads TGTGCCAGCATGAGGGTTCCCTCTGAAGCTTTCTTT.